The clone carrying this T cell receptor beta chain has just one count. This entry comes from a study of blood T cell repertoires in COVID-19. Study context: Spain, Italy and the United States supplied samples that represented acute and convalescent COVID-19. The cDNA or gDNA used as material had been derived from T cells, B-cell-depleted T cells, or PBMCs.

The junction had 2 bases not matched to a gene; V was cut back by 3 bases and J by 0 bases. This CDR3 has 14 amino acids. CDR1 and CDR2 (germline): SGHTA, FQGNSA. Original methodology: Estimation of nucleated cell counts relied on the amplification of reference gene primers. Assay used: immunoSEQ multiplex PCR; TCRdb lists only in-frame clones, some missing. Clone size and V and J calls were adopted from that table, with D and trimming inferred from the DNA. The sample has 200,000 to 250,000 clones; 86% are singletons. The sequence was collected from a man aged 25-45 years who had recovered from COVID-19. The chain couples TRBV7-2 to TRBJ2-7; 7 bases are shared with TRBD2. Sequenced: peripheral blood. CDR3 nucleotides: TGTGCCAGCAGCTTGGGAGGGATCTCCTACGAGCAGTACTTC. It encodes CASSLGGISYEQYF.